This T cell receptor beta chain was captured by sequencing in a study of blood T cell repertoires in COVID-19. Study summary: Italy, Spain and the United States were the sources of the convalescent and acute COVID-19 samples. From T cells, B-cell-depleted T cells, or PBMCs came the material, which was cDNA or gDNA.

In the authors' methods: It was from reference gene primer amplification that nucleated cell counts were estimated. Here immunoSEQ multiplex PCR was the method, and the copy in TCRdb shows in-frame clones only, minus some. That table is the source of V, J and clone size, and D and trimming were worked out from the DNA. The table records approximately 190,000 clones, 85% to 90% of them present only once. Per germline, CDR1 KGHDR and CDR2 SFDVKD. The length of the CDR3 is 15 residues. The junction had 5 bases not matched to a gene; V was cut back by 5 bases and J by 5 bases. Material: peripheral blood. The source is a man older than 75 with acute or convalescent COVID-19. The rearrangement links TRBV24-1 to TRBJ1-4; TRBD1 aligns across 9 bases. The CDR3 loop reads CATSGAGTGNEKLFF. The CDR3 DNA follows: TGTGCCACCAGTGGGGCCGGGACAGGGAATGAAAAACTGTTTTTT.